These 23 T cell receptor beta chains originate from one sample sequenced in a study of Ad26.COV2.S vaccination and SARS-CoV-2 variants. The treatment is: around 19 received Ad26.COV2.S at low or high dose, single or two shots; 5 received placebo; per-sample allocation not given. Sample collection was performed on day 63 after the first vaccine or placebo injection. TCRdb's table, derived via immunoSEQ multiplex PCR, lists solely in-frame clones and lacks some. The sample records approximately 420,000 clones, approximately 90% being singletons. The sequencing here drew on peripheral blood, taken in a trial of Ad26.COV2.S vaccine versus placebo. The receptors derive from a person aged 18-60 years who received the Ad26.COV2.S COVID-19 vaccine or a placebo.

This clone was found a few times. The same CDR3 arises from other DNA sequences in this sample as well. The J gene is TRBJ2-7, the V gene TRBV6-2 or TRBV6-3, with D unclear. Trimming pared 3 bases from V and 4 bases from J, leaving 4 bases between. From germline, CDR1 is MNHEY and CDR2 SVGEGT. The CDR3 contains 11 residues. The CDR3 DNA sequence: TGTGCCAGCAGTTATGTGTACGAGCAGTACTTC. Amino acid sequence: CASSYVYEQYF.

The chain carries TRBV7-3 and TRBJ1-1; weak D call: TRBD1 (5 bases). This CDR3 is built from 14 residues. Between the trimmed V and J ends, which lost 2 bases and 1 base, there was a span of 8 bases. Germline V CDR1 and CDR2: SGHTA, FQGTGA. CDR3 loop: CASSLLGGNTEAFF. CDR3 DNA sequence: TGTGCCAGCAGCTTACTGGGGGGGAACACTGAAGCTTTCTTT.

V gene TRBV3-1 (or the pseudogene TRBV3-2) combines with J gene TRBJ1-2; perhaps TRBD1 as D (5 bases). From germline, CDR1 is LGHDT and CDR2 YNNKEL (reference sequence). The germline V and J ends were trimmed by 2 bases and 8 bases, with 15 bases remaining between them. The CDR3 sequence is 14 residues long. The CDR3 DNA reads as TGTGCCAGCAGCCAACAGGGTCGGGAATGGGGCTACACCTTC. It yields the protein CASSQQGREWGYTF.

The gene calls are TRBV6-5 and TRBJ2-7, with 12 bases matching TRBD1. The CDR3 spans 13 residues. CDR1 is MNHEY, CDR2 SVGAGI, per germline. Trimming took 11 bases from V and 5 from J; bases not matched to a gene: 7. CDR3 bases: TGTGCCGTACGGGGGACAGGGGGCCACGAGCAGTACTTC. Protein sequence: CAVRGTGGHEQYF.

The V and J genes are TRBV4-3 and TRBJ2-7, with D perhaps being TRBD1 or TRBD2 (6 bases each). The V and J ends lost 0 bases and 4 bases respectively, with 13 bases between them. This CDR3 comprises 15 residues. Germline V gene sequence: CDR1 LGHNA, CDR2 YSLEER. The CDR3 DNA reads TGCGCCAGCAGCCAAGAATGGCAGGGGAGGTACGAGCAGTACTTC. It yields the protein CASSQEWQGRYEQYF.

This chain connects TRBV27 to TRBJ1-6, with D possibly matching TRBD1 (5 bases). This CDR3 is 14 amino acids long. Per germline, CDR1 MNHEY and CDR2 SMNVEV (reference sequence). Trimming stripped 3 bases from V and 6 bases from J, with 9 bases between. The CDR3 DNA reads TGTGCCAGCAGTTTGTCCAGGGCTAATTCACCCCTCCACTTT. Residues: CASSLSRANSPLHF.

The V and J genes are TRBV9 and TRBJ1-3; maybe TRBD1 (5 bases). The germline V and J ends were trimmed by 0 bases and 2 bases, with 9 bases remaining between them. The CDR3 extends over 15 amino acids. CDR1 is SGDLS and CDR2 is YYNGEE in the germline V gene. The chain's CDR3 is CASSVAGGTGNTIYF. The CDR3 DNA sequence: TGTGCCAGCAGCGTAGCTGGGGGTACTGGAAACACCATATATTTT.

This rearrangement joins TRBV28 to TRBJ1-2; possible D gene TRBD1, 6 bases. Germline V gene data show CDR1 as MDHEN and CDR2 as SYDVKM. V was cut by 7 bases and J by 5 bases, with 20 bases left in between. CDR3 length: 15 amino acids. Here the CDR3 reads CASTQRRGRGYGYTF. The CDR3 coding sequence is TGTGCCAGCACCCAACGGAGGGGGAGGGGATATGGCTACACCTTC.

Here the CDR3 DNA reads TGTGCCACCAGTGATAACTCAGATACGCAGTATTTT. Its protein is CATSDNSDTQYF. The rearrangement joins TRBV24-1 to TRBJ2-3; no reliable D call. There are 12 residues in the CDR3. Germline CDR1 and CDR2: KGHDR and SFDVKD. V was pared by 3 bases and J by 4 bases, with 4 bases between.

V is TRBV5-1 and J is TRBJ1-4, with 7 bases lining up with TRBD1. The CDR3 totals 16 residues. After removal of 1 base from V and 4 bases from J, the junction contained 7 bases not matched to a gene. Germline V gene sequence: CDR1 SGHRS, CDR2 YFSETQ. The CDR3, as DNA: TGCGCCAGCAGCTTGATCCCGGACAGGAGTAATGAAAAACTGTTTTTT. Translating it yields CASSLIPDRSNEKLFF.

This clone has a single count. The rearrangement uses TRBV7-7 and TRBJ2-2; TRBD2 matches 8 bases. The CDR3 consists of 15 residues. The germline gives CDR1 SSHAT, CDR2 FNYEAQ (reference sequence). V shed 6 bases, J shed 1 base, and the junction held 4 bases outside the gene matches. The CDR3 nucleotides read TGTGCCAGCAGACCACTAGCGGAGAACACCGGGGAGCTGTTTTTT. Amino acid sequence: CASRPLAENTGELFF.

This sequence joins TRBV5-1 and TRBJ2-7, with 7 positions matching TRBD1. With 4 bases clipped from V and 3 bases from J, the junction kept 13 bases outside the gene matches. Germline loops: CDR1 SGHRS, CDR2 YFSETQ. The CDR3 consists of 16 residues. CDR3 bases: TGCGCCAGCAGCGTCGGACAGGTCAACAGGGGCTACGAGCAGTACTTC. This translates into CASSVGQVNRGYEQYF. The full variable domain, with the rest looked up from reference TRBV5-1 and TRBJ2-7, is KAGVTQTPRYLIKTRGQQVTLSCSPISGHRSVSWYQQTPGQGLQFLFEYFSETQRNKGNFPGRFSGRQFSNSRSEMNVSTLELGDSALYLCASSVGQVNRGYEQYFGPGTRLTVT.

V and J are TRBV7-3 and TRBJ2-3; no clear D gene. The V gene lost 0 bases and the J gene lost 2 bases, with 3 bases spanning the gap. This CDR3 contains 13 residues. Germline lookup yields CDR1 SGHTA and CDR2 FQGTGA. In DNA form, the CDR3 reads TGTGCCAGCAGCTTAACGGACACAGATACGCAGTATTTT. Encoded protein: CASSLTDTDTQYF.

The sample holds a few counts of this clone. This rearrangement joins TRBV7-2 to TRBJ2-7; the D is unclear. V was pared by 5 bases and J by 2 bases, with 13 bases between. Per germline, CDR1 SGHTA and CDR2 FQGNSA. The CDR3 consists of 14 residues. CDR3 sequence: CASSPIGRAYEQYF. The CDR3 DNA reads TGTGCCAGCAGCCCTATCGGAAGGGCCTACGAGCAGTACTTC.

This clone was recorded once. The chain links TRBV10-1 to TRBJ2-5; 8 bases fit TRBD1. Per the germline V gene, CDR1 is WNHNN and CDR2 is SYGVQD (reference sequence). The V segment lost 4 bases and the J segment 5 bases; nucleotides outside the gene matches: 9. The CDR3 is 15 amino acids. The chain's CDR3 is CASSVRTGLNETQYF. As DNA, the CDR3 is TGCGCCAGCAGTGTCAGGACAGGGTTGAACGAGACCCAGTACTTC.

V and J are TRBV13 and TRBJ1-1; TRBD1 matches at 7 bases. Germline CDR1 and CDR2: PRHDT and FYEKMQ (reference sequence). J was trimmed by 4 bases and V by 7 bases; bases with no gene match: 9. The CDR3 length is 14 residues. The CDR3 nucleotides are TGTGCCAGCACCCTAGGGGGCGCGGTCACTGAAGCTTTCTTT. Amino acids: CASTLGGAVTEAFF. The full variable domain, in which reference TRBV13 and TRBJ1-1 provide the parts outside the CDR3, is AAGVIQSPRHLIKEKRETATLKCYPIPRHDTVYWYQQGPGQDPQFLISFYEKMQSDKGSIPDRFSAQQFSDYHSELNMSSLELGDSALYFCASTLGGAVTEAFFGQGTRLTVV.

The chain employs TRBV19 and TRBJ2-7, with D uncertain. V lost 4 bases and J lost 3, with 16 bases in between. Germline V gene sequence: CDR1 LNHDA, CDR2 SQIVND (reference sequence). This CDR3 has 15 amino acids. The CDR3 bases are TGTGCCAGTAGTAGTTCCCACGGATCCTTCTACGAGCAGTACTTC. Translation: CASSSSHGSFYEQYF.

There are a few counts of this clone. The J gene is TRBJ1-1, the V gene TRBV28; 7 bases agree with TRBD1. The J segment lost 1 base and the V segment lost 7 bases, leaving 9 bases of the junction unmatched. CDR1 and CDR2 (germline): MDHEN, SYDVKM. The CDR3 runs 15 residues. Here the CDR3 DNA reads TGTGCCAGCACTCTGGGGGGACAGCCGAACACTGAAGCTTTCTTT. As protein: CASTLGGQPNTEAFF.

CDR3 protein: CASSPGTEVSDTQYF. In DNA form, the CDR3 reads TGTGCCAGCAGCCCCGGGACAGAGGTTTCAGATACGCAGTATTTT. V gene TRBV11-3 combines with J gene TRBJ2-3; 7 nucleotides line up with TRBD1. Trimming removed 5 bases from V and 4 bases from J; junction bases left unmatched: 9. Germline V gene lookup returns CDR1 SGHNT and CDR2 YENEEA. CDR3 length: 15 amino acids.

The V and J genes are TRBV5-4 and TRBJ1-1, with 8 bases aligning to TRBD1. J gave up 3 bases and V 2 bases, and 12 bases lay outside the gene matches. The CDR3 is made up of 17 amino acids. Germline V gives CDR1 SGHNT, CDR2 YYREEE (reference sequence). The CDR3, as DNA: TGTGCCAGCAGCTTAGACAGGGGCGCCTGGGAGGACACTGAAGCTTTCTTT. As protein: CASSLDRGAWEDTEAFF.

The CDR3 protein is CATRRGVNTEAFF. In nucleotides, the CDR3 is TGTGCCACCAGAAGGGGGGTGAACACTGAAGCTTTCTTT. The chain employs TRBV24-1 and TRBJ1-1, with TRBD1 as a possible D gene (6 bases). V gave up 7 bases and J gave up 0 bases, with 8 bases separating them. Germline-derived CDR1 and CDR2 are KGHDR and SFDVKD. CDR3 length: 13 residues.

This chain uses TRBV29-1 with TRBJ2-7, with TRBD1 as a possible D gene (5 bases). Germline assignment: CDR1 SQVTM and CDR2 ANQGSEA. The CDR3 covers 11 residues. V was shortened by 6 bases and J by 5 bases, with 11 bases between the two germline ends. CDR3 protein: CSVQGNDEQYF. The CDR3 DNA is TGCAGCGTGCAGGGTAACGACGAGCAGTACTTC.

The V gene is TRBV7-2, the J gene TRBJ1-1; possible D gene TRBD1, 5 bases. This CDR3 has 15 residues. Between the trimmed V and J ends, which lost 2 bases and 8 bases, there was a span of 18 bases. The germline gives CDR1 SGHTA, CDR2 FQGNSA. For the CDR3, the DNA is TGTGCCAGCAGCTTACTAAGCGTGCCGGGGGTCGAAGCTTTCTTT. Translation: CASSLLSVPGVEAFF.